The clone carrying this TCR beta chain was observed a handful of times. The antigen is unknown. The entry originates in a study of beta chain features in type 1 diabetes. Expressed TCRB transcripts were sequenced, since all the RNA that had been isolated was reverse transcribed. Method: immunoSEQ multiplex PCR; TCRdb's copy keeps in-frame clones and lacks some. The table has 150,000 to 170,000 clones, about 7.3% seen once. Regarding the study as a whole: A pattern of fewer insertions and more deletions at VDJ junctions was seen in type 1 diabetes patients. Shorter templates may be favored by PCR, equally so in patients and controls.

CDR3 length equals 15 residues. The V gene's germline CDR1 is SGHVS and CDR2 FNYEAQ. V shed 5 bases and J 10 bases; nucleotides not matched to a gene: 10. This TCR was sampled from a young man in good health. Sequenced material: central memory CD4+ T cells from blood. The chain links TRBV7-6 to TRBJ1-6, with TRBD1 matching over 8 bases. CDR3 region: CASSVTGGIRSPLHF. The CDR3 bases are TGTGCCAGCAGCGTTACAGGGGGGATTCGGTCACCCCTCCACTTT.